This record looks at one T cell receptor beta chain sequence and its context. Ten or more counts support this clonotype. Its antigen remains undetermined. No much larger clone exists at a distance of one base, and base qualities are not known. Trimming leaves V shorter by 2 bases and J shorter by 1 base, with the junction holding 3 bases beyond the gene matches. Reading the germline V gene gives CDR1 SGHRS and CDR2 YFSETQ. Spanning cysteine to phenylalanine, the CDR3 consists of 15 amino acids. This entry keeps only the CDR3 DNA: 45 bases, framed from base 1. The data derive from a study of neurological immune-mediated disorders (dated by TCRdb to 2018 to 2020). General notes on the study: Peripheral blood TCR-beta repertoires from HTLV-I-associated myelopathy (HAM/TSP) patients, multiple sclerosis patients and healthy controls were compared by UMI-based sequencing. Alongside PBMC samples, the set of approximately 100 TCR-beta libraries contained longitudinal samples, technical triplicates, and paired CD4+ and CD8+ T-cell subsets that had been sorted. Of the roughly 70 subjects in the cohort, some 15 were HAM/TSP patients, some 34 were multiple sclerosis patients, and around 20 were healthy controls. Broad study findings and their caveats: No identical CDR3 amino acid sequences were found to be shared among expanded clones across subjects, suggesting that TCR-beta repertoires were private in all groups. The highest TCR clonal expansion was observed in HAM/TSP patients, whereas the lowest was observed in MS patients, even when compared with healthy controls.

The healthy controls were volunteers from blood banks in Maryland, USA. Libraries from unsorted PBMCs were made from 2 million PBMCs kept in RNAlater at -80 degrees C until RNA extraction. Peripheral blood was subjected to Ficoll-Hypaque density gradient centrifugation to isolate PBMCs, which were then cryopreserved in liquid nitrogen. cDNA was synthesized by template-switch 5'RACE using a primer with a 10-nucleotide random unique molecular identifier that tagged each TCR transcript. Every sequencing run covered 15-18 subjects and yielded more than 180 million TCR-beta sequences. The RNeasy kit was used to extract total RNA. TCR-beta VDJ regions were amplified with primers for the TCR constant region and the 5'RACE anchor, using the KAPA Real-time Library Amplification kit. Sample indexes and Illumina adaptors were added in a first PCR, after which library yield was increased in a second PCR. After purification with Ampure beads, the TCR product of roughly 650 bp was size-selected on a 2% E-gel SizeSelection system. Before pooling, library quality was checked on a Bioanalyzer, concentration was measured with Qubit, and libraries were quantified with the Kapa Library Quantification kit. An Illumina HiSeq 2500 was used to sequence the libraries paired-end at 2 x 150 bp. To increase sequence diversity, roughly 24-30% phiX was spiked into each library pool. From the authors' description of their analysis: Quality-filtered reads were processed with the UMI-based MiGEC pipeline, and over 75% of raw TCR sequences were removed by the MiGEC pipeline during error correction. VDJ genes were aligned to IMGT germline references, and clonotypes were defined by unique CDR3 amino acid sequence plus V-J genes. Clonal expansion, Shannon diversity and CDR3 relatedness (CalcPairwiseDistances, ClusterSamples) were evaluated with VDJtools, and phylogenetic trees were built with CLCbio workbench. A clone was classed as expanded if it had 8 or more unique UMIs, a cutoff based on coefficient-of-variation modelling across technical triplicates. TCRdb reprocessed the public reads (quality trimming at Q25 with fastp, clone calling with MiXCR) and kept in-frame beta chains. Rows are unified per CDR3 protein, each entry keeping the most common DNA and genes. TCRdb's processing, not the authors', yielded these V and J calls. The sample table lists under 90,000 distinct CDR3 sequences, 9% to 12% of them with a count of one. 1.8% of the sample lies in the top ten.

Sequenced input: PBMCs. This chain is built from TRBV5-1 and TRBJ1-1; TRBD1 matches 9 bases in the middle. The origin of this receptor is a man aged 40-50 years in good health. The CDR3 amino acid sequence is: CASSLRQGGNTEAFF. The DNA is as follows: TGCGCCAGCAGCTTACGACAGGGGGGGAACACTGAAGCTTTCTTT.